The 31 T cell receptor beta chains given below trace back to one sample, sequenced in a study of T-cell reconstitution after alpha-beta-depleted transplantation in children. The TCRbeta library was prepared with unique molecular identifiers. TCRdb analysed the PCR reads with MiXCR anew, one entry per CDR3 protein. The data contain about 500,000 distinct CDR3 sequences, 30% to 35% of them seen just once; the ten biggest clones take up about 2.3%. The specimen comprised PBMCs from the stem cell graft donor, sampled from the stem cell graft. Source of these receptors: a human donor who donated a stem cell graft to a child with aplastic anemia.

This clonotype was counted a few times. The V call is TRBV12-3 or TRBV12-4, the J call TRBJ2-3; 7 bases are a match to TRBD2. With V trimmed by 5 bases and J by 7 bases, 12 bases remained unmatched. The CDR3 consists of 15 residues. For the CDR3, the DNA is TGTGCCAGCAGTCCTAAGTCGTGGGAGGGATATACGCAGTATTTT. It encodes CASSPKSWEGYTQYF.

This chain links TRBV5-1 with TRBJ1-2; no firm D call. From germline, CDR1 is SGHRS and CDR2 YFSETQ. Trimming stripped 2 bases from V and 4 bases from J, with 12 bases between. This CDR3 spans 14 amino acids. The CDR3 DNA follows: TGCGCCAGCAGCTTAAACAGAGCCCCCTATGGCTACACCTTC. Amino acids: CASSLNRAPYGYTF.

The J gene is TRBJ2-3, the V gene TRBV7-8; the D call may be TRBD1 or TRBD2 (6 bases each). Deletions cut 5 bases from V and 4 bases from J, with 16 bases between. This CDR3 contains 15 residues. The germline V gene encodes CDR1 SGHVS and CDR2 FQNEAQ. The CDR3 nucleotides read TGTGCCAGCAGCAAGCCTCCGGGGGCGGCAGATACGCAGTATTTT. Residues: CASSKPPGAADTQYF. Full variable domain (outside the CDR3, taken from reference TRBV7-8 and TRBJ2-3): GAGVSQSPRYKVAKRGQDVALRCDPISGHVSLFWYQQALGQGPEFLTYFQNEAQLDKSGLPSDRFFAERPEGSVSTLKIQRTQQEDSAVYLCASSKPPGAADTQYFGPGTRLTVL.

The chain employs TRBV12-3 or TRBV12-4 and TRBJ1-5; D may be TRBD1 (5 bases). The CDR3 is made up of 17 amino acids. Trimming cost V 1 base and J 0 bases, with 13 bases left between them. CDR3 DNA: TGTGCCAGCAGTTTAGGGGATGGGGGGGGTAGCAATCAGCCCCAGCATTTT. Encoded protein: CASSLGDGGGSNQPQHF.

A few counts support this clonotype. One junction end does not reproduce the germline sequence, and a read error may be involved. This chain connects TRBV20-1 to TRBJ1-5; D is ambiguous. The CDR3 runs to 13 residues. CDR1 DFQATT and CDR2 SNEGSKA come from the germline V gene (reference sequence). CDR3 coding DNA: TGCAGTGCTCGAGATTGGAGCAATCAGCCCCAGCATTTT. Its translation: CSARDWSNQPQHF.

The chain recombines TRBV5-1 with TRBJ2-1; the match to TRBD2 covers 11 bases. V was clipped by 2 bases and J by 6 bases; unmatched bases: 4. The germline CDR1 and CDR2 sequences are SGHRS and YFSETQ. The CDR3 totals 15 residues. The CDR3 spells CASSFLTSGSNEQFF. The CDR3 bases are TGCGCCAGCAGCTTTTTAACTAGCGGGAGCAATGAGCAGTTCTTC.

This sequence joins TRBV20-1 and TRBJ2-7, with 7 nucleotides matching TRBD1. Trimming cost V 8 bases and J 2 bases; bases outside gene matches: 12. From germline, CDR1 is DFQATT and CDR2 SNEGSKA (reference sequence). There are 14 residues in the CDR3. The chain's CDR3 is CSPGVEQGTYEQYF. The CDR3 region has the DNA TGCAGTCCTGGAGTTGAACAGGGGACCTACGAGCAGTACTTC.

The chain is built from TRBV4-3 and TRBJ2-5, with D maybe TRBD1 (6 bases). Between the trimmed V and J ends, which lost 0 bases and 1 base, there was a span of 12 bases. This CDR3 region has 16 residues. Germline assignment: CDR1 LGHNA and CDR2 YSLEER. The CDR3 region has the DNA TGCGCCAGCAGCCAAGAGGGACACGGTATCCAAGAGACCCAGTACTTC. It yields the protein CASSQEGHGIQETQYF.

This clonotype was seen more than once but under ten times. The rearrangement joins TRBV29-1 to TRBJ1-2; 7 bases align to TRBD1. V dropped 4 bases and J dropped 7; count of bases not matched to a gene: 9. CDR3 length: 13 amino acids. Germline CDR1 and CDR2: SQVTM and ANQGSEA. The CDR3 spells CSVGGGGVSGYTF. The DNA for the CDR3 is TGCAGCGTTGGTGGAGGGGGCGTCTCTGGCTACACCTTC.

This clonotype was detected a few times. The rearrangement uses TRBV7-3 and TRBJ2-4; the D gene is possibly TRBD2 (6 bases). Trimming stripped 6 bases from V and 10 bases from J, with 16 bases between. The CDR3 extends over 13 amino acids. Germline V lookup: CDR1 SGHTA, CDR2 FQGTGA. The DNA of the CDR3 is TGTGCCAGCAGTTCAGGACTCCGGGGGATTCAGTACTTC. Translated, it gives CASSSGLRGIQYF.

This chain connects TRBV29-1 to TRBJ2-5; TRBD1 is a possible D gene (5 bases). Trimming took off 4 bases at V and 9 bases at J, with 15 bases between the two ends. The CDR3 runs to 12 residues. Germline CDR1 reads SQVTM; CDR2 reads ANQGSEA. CDR3 in amino acids: CSVVSPQGAQYF. CDR3 coding DNA: TGCAGCGTTGTTAGCCCCCAAGGGGCCCAGTACTTC. The full variable domain, rest sourced from reference TRBV29-1 and TRBJ2-5, is SAVISQKPSRDICQRGTSLTIQCQVDSQVTMMFWYRQQPGQSLTLIATANQGSEATYESGFVIDKFPISRPNLTFSTLTVSNMSPEDSSIYLCSVVSPQGAQYFGPGTRLLVL.

A few counts support this clonotype. V usage is TRBV20-1 and J usage is TRBJ2-3; D uncertain. Germline V gives CDR1 DFQATT, CDR2 SNEGSKA (reference sequence). V lost 5 bases to trimming and J lost 6 bases, with 9 bases between them. The CDR3 length is 11 residues. The CDR3 DNA is TGCAGTGCTTGTAGGACCGATACGCAGTATTTT. Translated, it gives CSACRTDTQYF.

J is TRBJ2-7 and V is TRBV29-1, with 16 positions matching TRBD2. V was pared by 3 bases and J by 4 bases, with 15 bases of the junction left unmatched. The CDR3 contains 19 residues. Germline V gene data show CDR1 as SQVTM and CDR2 as ANQGSEA. The CDR3 reads CSVDAPGLAGGPSSYEQYF. The DNA of the CDR3 is TGCAGCGTTGACGCCCCGGGACTAGCGGGAGGGCCATCCTCATACGAGCAGTACTTC.

The chain links TRBV30 to TRBJ2-1; 9 bases are shared with TRBD2. J was trimmed by 4 bases and V by 2 bases; bases with no gene match: 9. Germline CDR1 GTSNPN, CDR2 SVGIG (reference sequence). The CDR3 runs to 16 residues. CDR3 sequence reads: CAWSTIRLAEYNEQFF. CDR3 sequence (DNA): TGTGCCTGGAGTACAATAAGACTAGCGGAATACAATGAGCAGTTCTTC.

Written as DNA, the CDR3 is TGTGCCAGCAGCTTAGATGCTAGCGGCCTCTACGAGCAGTACTTC. Its translation: CASSLDASGLYEQYF. This chain links TRBV7-2 with TRBJ2-7, with 7 bases that match TRBD2. With 1 base clipped from V and 3 bases from J, the junction kept 6 bases outside the gene matches. Germline assignment: CDR1 SGHTA and CDR2 FQGNSA. This CDR3 is built from 15 residues.

The chain employs TRBV20-1 and TRBJ2-5; 10 bases are a match to TRBD2. This CDR3 has 16 amino acids. CDR1 is DFQATT and CDR2 is SNEGSKA in the germline V gene (reference sequence). J was trimmed by 6 bases and V by 1 base; bases with no gene match: 11. CDR3 bases: TGCAGTGCTAGAGGGAGGCCTAGCGGGAGTACGCAGACCCAGTACTTC. Amino acid sequence: CSARGRPSGSTQTQYF.

V is TRBV7-2 and J is TRBJ2-4, with 7 bases matching TRBD2. The CDR3 has 14 residues. Looked up from germline, CDR1 is SGHTA and CDR2 is FQGNSA. Trimming at V came to 5 bases and at J to 8 bases, leaving 9 bases not matched to a gene. CDR3 residues: CASSPRGRADIQYF. CDR3 sequence (DNA): TGTGCCAGCAGCCCTCGTGGGAGGGCGGACATTCAGTACTTC.

V gene TRBV7-8 combines with J gene TRBJ2-2, with 9 bases fitting TRBD2. The CDR3 contains 20 residues. V trimming: 5 bases; J trimming: 1 base; junction bases outside the gene matches: 17. Germline CDR1 SGHVS, CDR2 FQNEAQ. The CDR3 region is CASSLLHQGLAGLNTGELFF. The CDR3 DNA reads TGTGCCAGCAGCCTCCTCCATCAGGGGCTAGCGGGACTGAACACCGGGGAGCTGTTTTTT.

The V call is TRBV7-2, the J call TRBJ2-5; tentatively, D is TRBD1 (5 bases). Germline CDR1 and CDR2: SGHTA and FQGNSA. CDR3 length equals 14 residues. Trimming left V 5 bases short and J 5 bases short, with 15 bases between. The CDR3, as DNA: TGTGCCAGCAGCCCTAAGGGGCAGGCGGAGACCCAGTACTTC. Its protein is CASSPKGQAETQYF. The full variable domain, in which reference TRBV7-2 and TRBJ2-5 provide the parts outside the CDR3, is GAGVSQSPSNKVTEKGKDVELRCDPISGHTALYWYRQSLGQGLEFLIYFQGNSAPDKSGLPSDRFSAERTGGSVSTLTIQRTQQEDSAVYLCASSPKGQAETQYFGPGTRLLVL.

The V and J genes are TRBV20-1 and TRBJ2-3, with 9 bases that match TRBD2. V lost 0 bases and J lost 4; bases outside the gene matches: 5. The CDR3 covers 15 residues. Germline V CDR1 and CDR2: DFQATT, SNEGSKA (reference sequence). The CDR3 here is CSARDPREGADTQYF. For the CDR3, the DNA is TGCAGTGCTAGAGATCCGCGGGAGGGGGCAGATACGCAGTATTTT.

This chain links TRBV7-2 with TRBJ2-3; a possible D gene is TRBD2 (6 bases). The V gene's germline CDR1 is SGHTA and CDR2 FQGNSA. This CDR3 comprises 16 residues. V lost 5 bases and J lost 0, with 15 bases in between. CDR3 bases: TGTGCCAGCAGCGAACAGACCGGGACTAGCACAGATACGCAGTATTTT. It specifies CASSEQTGTSTDTQYF.

The chain recombines TRBV18 with TRBJ2-7, with D hard to call. V shed 3 bases and J shed 5 bases, with 11 bases lying between them. The CDR3 runs to 13 residues. Germline loops: CDR1 KGHSH, CDR2 LQKENI. The CDR3 region has the DNA TGTGCCAGCTCACCGGAACAGCCCCACGAGCAGTACTTC. Protein product: CASSPEQPHEQYF.

This clonotype was detected only a few times. The V and J genes are TRBV5-1 and TRBJ1-5; the match to TRBD1 covers 7 bases. The junction had 12 bases not matched to a gene; V was cut back by 5 bases and J by 7 bases. CDR3 length: 15 amino acids. Germline lookup yields CDR1 SGHRS and CDR2 YFSETQ. Here the CDR3 reads CASRATGASEQPQHF. The CDR3 DNA reads as TGCGCCAGCAGGGCAACAGGGGCATCGGAGCAGCCCCAGCATTTT.

The V and J genes are TRBV5-1 and TRBJ2-1; 9 positions match TRBD2. The CDR3 loop spans 15 amino acids. J gave up 8 bases and V 0 bases, and 6 bases lay outside the gene matches. Germline V gene sequence: CDR1 SGHRS, CDR2 YFSETQ. CDR3 DNA: TGCGCCAGCAGCTTGGTAGTAGCGGGAGTGGATGAGCAGTTCTTC. It yields the protein CASSLVVAGVDEQFF.

The chain links TRBV14 to TRBJ2-1; 12 nucleotides agree with TRBD2. J was trimmed by 0 bases and V by 0 bases; bases with no gene match: 15. Germline CDR1 SGHDN, CDR2 FVKESK. This CDR3 spans 22 amino acids. CDR3 DNA sequence: TGTGCCAGCAGCCAAGACGACAGGGGCCTAGCGGGAGGGTTCAGCTCCTACAATGAGCAGTTCTTC. Its protein is CASSQDDRGLAGGFSSYNEQFF.

The chain links TRBV7-2 to TRBJ2-1; 14 bases are a match to TRBD2. The germline gives CDR1 SGHTA, CDR2 FQGNSA. The CDR3 length is 17 residues. V gave up 3 bases and J gave up 6 bases; unmatched junction bases: 7. DNA for the CDR3: TGTGCCAGCAGCTTCAAGACTAGCGGGAGGGCCGCCAATGAGCAGTTCTTC. Residues: CASSFKTSGRAANEQFF.

This clonotype has just a few counts. V and J are TRBV10-3 and TRBJ1-2; 8 bases align to TRBD1. This CDR3 contains 14 residues. Trimming at V came to 8 bases and at J to 6 bases, leaving 11 bases not matched to a gene. In germline, CDR1 is ENHRY, CDR2 SYGVKD. CDR3 protein: CAIRLNDRGDGYTF. The CDR3 DNA is TGTGCCATCCGTCTAAATGACAGGGGCGATGGCTACACCTTC.

V and J are TRBV27 and TRBJ1-5, with TRBD1 as a possible D gene (5 bases). Germline-derived CDR1 and CDR2 are MNHEY and SMNVEV (reference sequence). The germline V and J ends were trimmed by 8 bases and 4 bases, with 12 bases remaining between them. The CDR3 covers 13 residues. CDR3 in amino acids: CASGTNPNQPQHF. The CDR3 bases are TGTGCCAGCGGGACCAACCCAAATCAGCCCCAGCATTTT.

The CDR3 nucleotides are TGCGCCAGCAGCTTAGACGTGAGAAAGTTCGCGAACACCGGGGAGCTGTTTTTT. Protein: CASSLDVRKFANTGELFF. The chain employs TRBV5-1 and TRBJ2-2; D is undetermined. Germline V CDR1 and CDR2: SGHRS, YFSETQ. The CDR3 runs 18 residues. Trimming stripped 2 bases from V and 0 bases from J, with 17 bases between.

This clonotype was seen more than once but under ten times. The chain employs TRBV10-3 and TRBJ2-2, with 7 nucleotides matching TRBD1. V shed 6 bases, J shed 5 bases, and the junction held 12 bases outside the gene matches. This CDR3 has 16 amino acids. The germline V gene has CDR1 ENHRY and CDR2 SYGVKD. Written as DNA, the CDR3 is TGTGCCATCAGGCCTGCAACGGACAGGAGGACCGGGGAGCTGTTTTTT. Encoded protein: CAIRPATDRRTGELFF.

The chain uses TRBV7-2 and TRBJ1-6; 9 bases are a match to TRBD1. After removal of 5 bases from V and 7 bases from J, the junction contained 6 bases not matched to a gene. The CDR3 covers 15 residues. Germline loops: CDR1 SGHTA, CDR2 FQGNSA. This chain's CDR3 is CASSPGTGRNSPLHF. The DNA of the CDR3 is TGTGCCAGCAGCCCCGGGACAGGGAGAAATTCACCCCTCCACTTT.